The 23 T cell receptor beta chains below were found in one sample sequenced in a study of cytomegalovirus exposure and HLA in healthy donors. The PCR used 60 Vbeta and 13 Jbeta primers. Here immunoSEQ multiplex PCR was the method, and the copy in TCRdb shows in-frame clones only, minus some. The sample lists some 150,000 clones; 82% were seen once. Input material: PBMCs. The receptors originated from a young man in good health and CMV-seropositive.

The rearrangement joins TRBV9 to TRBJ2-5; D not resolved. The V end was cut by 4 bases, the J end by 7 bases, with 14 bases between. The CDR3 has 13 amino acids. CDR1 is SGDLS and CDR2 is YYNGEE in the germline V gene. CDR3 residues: CASSLYLLGTQYF. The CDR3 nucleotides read TGTGCCAGCAGCCTTTACCTGCTAGGGACCCAGTACTTC.

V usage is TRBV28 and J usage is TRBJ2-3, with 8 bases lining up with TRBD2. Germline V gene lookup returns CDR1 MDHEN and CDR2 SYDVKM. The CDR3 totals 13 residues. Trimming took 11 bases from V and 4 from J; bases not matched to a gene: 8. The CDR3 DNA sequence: TGTGCCGGGCGTGGACTAGCCCCAGATACGCAGTATTTT. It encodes CAGRGLAPDTQYF.

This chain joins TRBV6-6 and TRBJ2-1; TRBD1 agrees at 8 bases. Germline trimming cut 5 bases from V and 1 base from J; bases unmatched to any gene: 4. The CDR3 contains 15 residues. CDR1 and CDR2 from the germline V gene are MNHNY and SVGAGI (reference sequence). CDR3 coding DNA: TGTGCCAGCAGTCCCACAGGGGGTTCCTACAATGAGCAGTTCTTC. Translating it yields CASSPTGGSYNEQFF.

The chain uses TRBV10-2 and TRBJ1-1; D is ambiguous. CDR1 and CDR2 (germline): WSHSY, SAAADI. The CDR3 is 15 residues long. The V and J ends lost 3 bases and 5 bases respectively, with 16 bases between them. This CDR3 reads CASSETVSLRTEAFF. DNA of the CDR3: TGCGCCAGCAGTGAAACAGTAAGTCTTCGTACTGAAGCTTTCTTT.

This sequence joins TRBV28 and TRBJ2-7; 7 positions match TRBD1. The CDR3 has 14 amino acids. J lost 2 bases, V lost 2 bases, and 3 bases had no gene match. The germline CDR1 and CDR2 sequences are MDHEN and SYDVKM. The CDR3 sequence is CASSLAGGPYEQYF. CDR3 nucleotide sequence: TGTGCCAGCAGTTTAGCAGGGGGACCCTACGAGCAGTACTTC.

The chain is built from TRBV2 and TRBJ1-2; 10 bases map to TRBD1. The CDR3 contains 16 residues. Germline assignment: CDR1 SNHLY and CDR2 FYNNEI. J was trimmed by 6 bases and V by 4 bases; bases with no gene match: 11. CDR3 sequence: CASSVLPGTGADGYTF. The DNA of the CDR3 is TGTGCCAGCAGTGTTTTACCCGGGACAGGGGCAGATGGCTACACCTTC.

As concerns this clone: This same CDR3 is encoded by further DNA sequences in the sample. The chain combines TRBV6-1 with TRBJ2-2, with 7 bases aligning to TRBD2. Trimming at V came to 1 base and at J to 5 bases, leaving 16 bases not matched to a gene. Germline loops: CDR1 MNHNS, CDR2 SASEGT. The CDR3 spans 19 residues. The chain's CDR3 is CASSEGRRAGPRRTGELFF. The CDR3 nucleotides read TGTGCCAGCAGTGAAGGGCGTAGAGCGGGGCCCCGGAGGACCGGGGAGCTGTTTTTT.

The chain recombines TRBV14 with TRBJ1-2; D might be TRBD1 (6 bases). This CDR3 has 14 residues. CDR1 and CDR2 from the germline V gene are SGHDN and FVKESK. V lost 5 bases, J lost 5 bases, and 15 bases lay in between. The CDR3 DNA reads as TGTGCCAGCAGCTCCGACAGGTCTCGGTATGGCTACACCTTC. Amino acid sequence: CASSSDRSRYGYTF. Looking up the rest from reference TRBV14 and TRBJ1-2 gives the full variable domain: EAGVTQFPSHSVIEKGQTVTLRCDPISGHDNLYWYRRVMGKEIKFLLHFVKESKQDESGMPNNRFLAERTGGTYSTLKVQPAELEDSGVYFCASSSDRSRYGYTFGSGTRLTVV.

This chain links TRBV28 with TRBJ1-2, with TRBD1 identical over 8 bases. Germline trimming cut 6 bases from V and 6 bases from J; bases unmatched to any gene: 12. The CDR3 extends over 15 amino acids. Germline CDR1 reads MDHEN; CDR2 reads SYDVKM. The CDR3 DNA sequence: TGTGCCAGCAGGCCCCGGGACAGGTGGTCTCATGGCTACACCTTC. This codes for CASRPRDRWSHGYTF.

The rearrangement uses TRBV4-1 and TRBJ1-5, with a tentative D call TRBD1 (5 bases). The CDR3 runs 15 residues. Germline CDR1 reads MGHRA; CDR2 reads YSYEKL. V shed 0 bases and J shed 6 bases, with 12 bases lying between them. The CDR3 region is CASSQDQGRRQPQHF. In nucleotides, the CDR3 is TGCGCCAGCAGCCAAGATCAGGGAAGGCGTCAGCCCCAGCATTTT.

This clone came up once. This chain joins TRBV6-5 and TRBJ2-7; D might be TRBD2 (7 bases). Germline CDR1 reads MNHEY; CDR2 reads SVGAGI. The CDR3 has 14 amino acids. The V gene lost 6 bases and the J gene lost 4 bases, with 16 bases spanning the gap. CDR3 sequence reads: CASRPSGGEYEQYF. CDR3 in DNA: TGTGCCAGCAGACCGTCGGGGGGCGAATACGAGCAGTACTTC.

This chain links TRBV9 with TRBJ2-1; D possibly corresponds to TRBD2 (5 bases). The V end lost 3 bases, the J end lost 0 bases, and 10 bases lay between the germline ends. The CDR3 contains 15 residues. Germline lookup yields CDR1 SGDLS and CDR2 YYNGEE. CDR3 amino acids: CASSASDFSYNEQFF. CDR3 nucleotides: TGTGCCAGCAGCGCCTCGGACTTCTCCTACAATGAGCAGTTCTTC.

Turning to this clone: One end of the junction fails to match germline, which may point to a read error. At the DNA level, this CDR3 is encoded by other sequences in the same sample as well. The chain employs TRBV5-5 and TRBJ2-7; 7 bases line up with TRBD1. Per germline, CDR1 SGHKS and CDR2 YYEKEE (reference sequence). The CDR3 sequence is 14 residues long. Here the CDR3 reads CASSLGYRGDEQYF. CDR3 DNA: TGCGCCAGCAGCTTGGGATACAGGGGCGACGAGCAGTACTTC.

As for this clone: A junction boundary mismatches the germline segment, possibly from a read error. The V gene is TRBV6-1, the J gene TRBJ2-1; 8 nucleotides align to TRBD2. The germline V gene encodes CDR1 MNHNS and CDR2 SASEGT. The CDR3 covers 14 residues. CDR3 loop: CASREAGVYNEQFF. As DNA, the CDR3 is TGTGCCAGCAGGGAAGCGGGAGTCTACAATGAGCAGTTCTTC.

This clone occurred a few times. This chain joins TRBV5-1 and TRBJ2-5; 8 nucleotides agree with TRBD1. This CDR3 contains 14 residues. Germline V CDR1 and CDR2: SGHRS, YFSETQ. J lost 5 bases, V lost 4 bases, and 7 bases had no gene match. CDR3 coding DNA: TGCGCCAGCAGCCGACAGGGGTTAAGGGAGACCCAGTACTTC. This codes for CASSRQGLRETQYF. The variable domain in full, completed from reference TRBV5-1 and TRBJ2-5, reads KAGVTQTPRYLIKTRGQQVTLSCSPISGHRSVSWYQQTPGQGLQFLFEYFSETQRNKGNFPGRFSGRQFSNSRSEMNVSTLELGDSALYLCASSRQGLRETQYFGPGTRLLVL.

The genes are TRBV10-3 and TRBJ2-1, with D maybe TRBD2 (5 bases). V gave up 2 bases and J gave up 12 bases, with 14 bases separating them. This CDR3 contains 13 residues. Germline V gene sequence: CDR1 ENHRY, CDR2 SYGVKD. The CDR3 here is CAISEPEAVGQFF. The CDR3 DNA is TGTGCCATCAGTGAGCCGGAAGCGGTCGGGCAGTTCTTC.

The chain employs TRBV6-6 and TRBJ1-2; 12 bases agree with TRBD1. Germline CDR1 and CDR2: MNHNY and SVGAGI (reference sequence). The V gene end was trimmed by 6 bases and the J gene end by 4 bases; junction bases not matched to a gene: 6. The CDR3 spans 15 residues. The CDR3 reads CASSPGQGARYGYTF. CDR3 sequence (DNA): TGTGCCAGCAGCCCGGGACAGGGGGCACGCTATGGCTACACCTTC.

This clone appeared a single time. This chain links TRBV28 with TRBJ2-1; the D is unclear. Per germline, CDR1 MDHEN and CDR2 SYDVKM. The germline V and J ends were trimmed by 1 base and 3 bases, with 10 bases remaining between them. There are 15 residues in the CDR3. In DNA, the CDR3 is TGTGCCAGCAGTTTATTACGACTCCGCTACAATGAGCAGTTCTTC. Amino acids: CASSLLRLRYNEQFF. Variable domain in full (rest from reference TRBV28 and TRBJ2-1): DVKVTQSSRYLVKRTGEKVFLECVQDMDHENMFWYRQDPGLGLRLIYFSYDVKMKEKGDIPEGYSVSREKKERFSLILESASTNQTSMYLCASSLLRLRYNEQFFGPGTRLTVL.

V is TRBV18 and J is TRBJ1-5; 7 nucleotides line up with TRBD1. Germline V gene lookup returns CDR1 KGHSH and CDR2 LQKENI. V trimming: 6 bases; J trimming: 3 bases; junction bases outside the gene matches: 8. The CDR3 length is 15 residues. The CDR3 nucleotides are TGTGCCAGCTCTCAAATACAGGGGAACAATCAGCCCCAGCATTTT. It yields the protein CASSQIQGNNQPQHF.

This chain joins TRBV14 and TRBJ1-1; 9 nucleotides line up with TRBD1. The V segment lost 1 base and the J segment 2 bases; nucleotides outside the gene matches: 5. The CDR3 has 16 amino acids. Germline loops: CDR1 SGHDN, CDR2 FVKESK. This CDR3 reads CASSQALGQGNTEAFF. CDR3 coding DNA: TGTGCCAGCAGCCAAGCGTTGGGACAGGGCAACACTGAAGCTTTCTTT.

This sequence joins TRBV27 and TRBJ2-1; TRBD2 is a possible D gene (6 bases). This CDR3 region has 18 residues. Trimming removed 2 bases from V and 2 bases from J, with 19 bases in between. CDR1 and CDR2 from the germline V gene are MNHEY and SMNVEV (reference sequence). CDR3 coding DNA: TGTGCCAGCAGTTTACCCACGGGGCGGAGGGGCCCCTACAATGAGCAGTTCTTC. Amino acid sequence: CASSLPTGRRGPYNEQFF.

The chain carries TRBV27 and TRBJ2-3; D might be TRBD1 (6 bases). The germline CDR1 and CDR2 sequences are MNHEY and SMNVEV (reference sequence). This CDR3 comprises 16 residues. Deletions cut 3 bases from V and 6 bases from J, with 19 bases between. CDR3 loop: CASSLKNRAASDTQYF. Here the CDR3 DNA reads TGTGCCAGCAGTTTGAAGAACAGGGCAGCTTCTGATACGCAGTATTTT.

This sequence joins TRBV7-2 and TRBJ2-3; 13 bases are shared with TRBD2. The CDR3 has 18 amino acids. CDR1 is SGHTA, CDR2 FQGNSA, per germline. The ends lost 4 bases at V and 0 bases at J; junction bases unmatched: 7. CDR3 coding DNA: TGTGCCAGCAGCTCTAGGACTAGCGGGGGCCTTAGCACAGATACGCAGTATTTT. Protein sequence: CASSSRTSGGLSTDTQYF.